The T cell receptor (beta chain) described here comes from a study of blood T cell repertoires in COVID-19. This clone was counted a single time. Germline V gene sequence: CDR1 SGHRS, CDR2 YFSETQ. This CDR3 has 13 residues. V dropped 3 bases and J dropped 5; count of bases not matched to a gene: 3. The data were produced by immunoSEQ multiplex PCR, yet TCRdb's version contains in-frame clones alone and is incomplete. The profile shows around 100,000 clones, more than 85% of them singletons. This clonotype was sampled from a man between 18 and 35 years old with acute or convalescent COVID-19. Sequencing used peripheral blood. V is TRBV5-1 and J is TRBJ1-2, with 8 bases identical to TRBD1. In nucleotides, the CDR3 is TGCGCCAGCAGCTCGACAGGGGATTATGGCTACACCTTC. Translation gives CASSSTGDYGYTF.